The TCR beta chain under discussion was sequenced for a study of T-cell memory formation after mild COVID-19. Whole-study results and caveats: Detection of some responders pre-infection suggested pre-existing cross-reactive memory T cells participated.

With constant-segment primers, 5'RACE yielded cDNA libraries of TCR alpha and TCR beta that carried sample barcodes and UMIs. MiXCR, applied by TCRdb to the 5' RACE reads, yields one record per CDR3 protein. The repertoire holds under 300,000 distinct CDR3 sequences, with approximately 8% as singletons. Remarks on this clonotype: As yet, its antigen is unknown.

The CDR3 sequence is 14 residues long. Trimming removed 0 bases from V and 8 bases from J, with 11 bases in between. The V gene's germline CDR1 is SGDLS and CDR2 YYNGEE. The clonotype comes from a man between 18 and 35 years old who had mild COVID-19 (a few samples of this study predate the infection). Cell type and time point are not known. The chain recombines TRBV9 with TRBJ1-4; D gene uncertain. Source material: PBMCs or a T cell subset sorted from them (not recorded which). CDR3 sequence reads: CASSVAGDQEKLFF. The CDR3 nucleotides read TGTGCCAGCAGCGTAGCCGGGGATCAGGAAAAACTGTTTTTT.